The clone carrying this T cell receptor (beta chain) turned up a few times. Its antigen is unidentified. This specimen comes from a study of identical twins. CDR1 is SGHDN and CDR2 is FVKESK in the germline V gene. This CDR3 is built from 16 residues. V was clipped by 2 bases and J by 3 bases, with 14 bases between them. Template switching added a universal primer binding site, and final cDNA carried unique molecular identifiers. TCRdb independently ran MiXCR on the 5' RACE reads; one entry per CDR3 protein. The profile shows some 600,000 distinct CDR3 sequences, under 8.5% of them singletons. Findings of the study overall: Abundant beta clonotypes from cord blood had fewer insertions, unlike memory repertoires, which showed none.

These data also formed part of another study, on yellow fever vaccine responses in identical twins.

The chain is built from TRBV14 and TRBJ2-1; the D gene could be TRBD1 or TRBD2 (5 bases each). The sample was PBMCs. The source is a young woman in good health. CDR3 in amino acids: CASSQTFGGSYNEQFF. In nucleotides, the CDR3 is TGTGCCAGCAGCCAAACCTTTGGGGGAAGCTACAATGAGCAGTTCTTC.